This T cell receptor (beta chain) was sequenced in a study of human T cells and chemical hapten exposure. One entry per CDR3 protein results from TCRdb running MiXCR on the RACE reads. The table records about 99,000 distinct CDR3 sequences, approximately 13% of them present only once. Time point specified: patch test 1, 2 weeks after DPC sensitization. Treatment indicated: therapeutic diphenylcyclopropenone sensitization with weekly scalp DPC. The TCR sequence derives from a woman aged 35 to 49 with alopecia areata. Some clones in this sample may be carry-over from other donors' samples. The sequenced sample was whole blood, obtained in connection with sensitization to the hapten diphenylcyclopropenone (DPC).

For the CDR3, the DNA is TGTGCCAGCAGGCCCGGCGGGGCGAACAATGAGCAGTTCTTC. It translates to CASRPGGANNEQFF. This chain links TRBV6-2 or TRBV6-3 with TRBJ2-1, with D perhaps matching TRBD2 (6 bases). Deletions cut 6 bases from V and 5 bases from J, with 14 bases between. The CDR3 is made up of 14 amino acids. Germline loops: CDR1 MNHEY, CDR2 SVGEGT.